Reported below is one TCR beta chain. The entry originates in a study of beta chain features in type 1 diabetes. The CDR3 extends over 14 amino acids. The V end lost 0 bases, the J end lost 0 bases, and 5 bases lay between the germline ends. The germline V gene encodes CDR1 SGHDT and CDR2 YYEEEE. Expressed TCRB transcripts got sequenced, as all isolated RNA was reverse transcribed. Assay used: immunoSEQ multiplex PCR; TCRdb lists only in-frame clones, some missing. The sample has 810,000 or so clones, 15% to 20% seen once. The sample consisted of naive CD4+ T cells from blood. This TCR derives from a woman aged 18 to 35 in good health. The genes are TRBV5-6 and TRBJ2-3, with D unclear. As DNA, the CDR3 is TGTGCCAGCAGCTTGGGGGCTAGCACAGATACGCAGTATTTT. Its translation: CASSLGASTDTQYF.